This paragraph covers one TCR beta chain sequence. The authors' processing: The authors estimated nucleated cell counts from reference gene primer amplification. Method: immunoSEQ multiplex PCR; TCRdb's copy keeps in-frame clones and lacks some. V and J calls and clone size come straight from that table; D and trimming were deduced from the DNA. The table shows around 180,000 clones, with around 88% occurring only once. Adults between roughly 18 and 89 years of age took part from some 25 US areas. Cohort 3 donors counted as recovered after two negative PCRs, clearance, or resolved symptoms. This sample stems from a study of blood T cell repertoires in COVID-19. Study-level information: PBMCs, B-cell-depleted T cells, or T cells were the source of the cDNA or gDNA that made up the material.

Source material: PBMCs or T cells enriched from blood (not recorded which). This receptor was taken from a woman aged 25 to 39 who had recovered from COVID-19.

The CDR3 spells CATSGSSYEQYF. CDR3 nucleotides: TGTGCCACGAGCGGGAGCTCCTACGAGCAGTACTTC. This sequence joins TRBV28 and TRBJ2-7; 8 nucleotides match TRBD2. The CDR3 consists of 12 residues. V shed 10 bases and J 0 bases; nucleotides not matched to a gene: 2. The V gene's germline CDR1 is MDHEN and CDR2 SYDVKM.